The rows below give T cell receptor beta chains drawn from one sample of a study of blood T cell repertoires in COVID-19. Only in-frame clones appear in the TCRdb table, and some are missing; sequencing was by immunoSEQ multiplex PCR. The sample has 150,000 to 200,000 clones, around 87% seen once; the top ten hold 0.99%. Sequencing was performed on peripheral blood. The receptors come from a man aged 18 to 30 with acute or convalescent COVID-19. The CDR3 runs from the conserved cysteine through the conserved F or W. Each record gives: D gene, J gene, clone size, V gene, CDR3 protein, CDR3 DNA. D genes are given only for firm matches. Only some rows state a clone size, as once, few, many or a class for expanded clones.

D: NA; J: TRBJ2-2; size: NA; V: TRBV6-1; CDR3: CASSELTGELFF; DNA: TGTGCCAGCAGTGAACTCACCGGGGAGCTGTTTTTT
D: TRBD2; J: TRBJ2-7; size: NA; V: TRBV7-8; CDR3: CASSSGGGYEQYF; DNA: TGTGCCAGCAGCTCCGGCGGGGGTTACGAGCAGTACTTC
D: TRBD1; J: TRBJ2-3; size: NA; V: TRBV7-7; CDR3: CASSPGQGGTDTQYF; DNA: TGTGCCAGCAGCCCTGGACAGGGGGGCACAGATACGCAGTATTTT
D: NA; J: TRBJ2-5; size: NA; V: TRBV4-1; CDR3: CASSLGQRSEETQYF; DNA: TGCGCCAGCAGCCTGGGGCAAAGGTCCGAAGAGACCCAGTACTTC
D: TRBD1; J: TRBJ1-6; size: NA; V: TRBV3-1/TRBV3-2; CDR3: CASSSRTGGDSPLHF; DNA: TGTGCCAGCAGCTCCCGGACAGGGGGCGATTCACCCCTCCACTTT
D: TRBD2; J: TRBJ2-5; size: NA; V: TRBV6-5; CDR3: CASSPTSGVEETQYF; DNA: TGTGCCAGCAGCCCGACTAGCGGGGTAGAAGAGACCCAGTACTTC
D: NA; J: TRBJ2-1; size: NA; V: TRBV5-4; CDR3: CASSLGPAGHSSYNEQFF; DNA: TGTGCCAGCAGCTTGGGCCCGGCGGGGCACAGCTCCTACAATGAGCAGTTCTTC
D: TRBD1; J: TRBJ2-7; size: NA; V: TRBV2; CDR3: CASRSSGQGSYEQYF; DNA: TGTGCCAGTCGATCGTCTGGACAGGGTTCCTACGAGCAGTACTTC
D: NA; J: TRBJ2-7; size: NA; V: TRBV12-5; CDR3: CASGLGGRYEQYF; DNA: TGTGCTAGTGGTTTGGGGGGGCGGTACGAGCAGTACTTC
D: TRBD1; J: TRBJ1-6; size: NA; V: TRBV4-2; CDR3: CASSRSPGQGTVGDNSPLHF; DNA: TGTGCCAGCAGCCGGTCGCCGGGACAGGGTACGGTTGGGGATAATTCACCCCTCCACTTT
D: NA; J: TRBJ1-4; size: few; V: TRBV6-5; CDR3: CASSITGSAEKLFF; DNA: TGTGCCAGCAGCATAACAGGGTCGGCTGAAAAACTGTTTTTT